The clone carrying this T cell receptor (beta chain) was counted many times. Its target is not known. The CDR3 runs to 18 residues. Germline V gives CDR1 LNHNV, CDR2 YYDKDF (reference sequence). V was cut by 0 bases and J by 4 bases, with 18 bases left in between. This sample is drawn from a study of read filtering for tumor transcriptome and immune sequencing. At the level of the study: IR-seq gave about 3.5 to 10.27 million TCR reads per sample; RNA-seq gave about 75 to 1,300.

General observations from the study: Around 82% of IR-seq clonotypes had a single read, yet these held roughly 3.7% of reads.

This library used approximately 0.4 ug RNA and molecular barcoded adaptors spanning alpha/delta and beta/gamma chains. TCRdb redid the calling of the reads with MiXCR, one entry per CDR3 protein. The table lists approximately 62,000 distinct CDR3 sequences, roughly 20% of them singletons, with about a tenth in the top ten. The chain combines TRBV15 with TRBJ2-2; TRBD2 is a possible D gene (6 bases). Sequencing was carried out using a population of CD138-negative cells sorted from bone marrow. This clonotype was obtained from a donor at least 40 years old with multiple myeloma. The CDR3 region has the DNA TGTGCCACCAGCAGAGATCGGGAGTGCCCGCGGTGCACCGGGGAGCTGTTTTTT. Protein sequence: CATSRDRECPRCTGELFF.